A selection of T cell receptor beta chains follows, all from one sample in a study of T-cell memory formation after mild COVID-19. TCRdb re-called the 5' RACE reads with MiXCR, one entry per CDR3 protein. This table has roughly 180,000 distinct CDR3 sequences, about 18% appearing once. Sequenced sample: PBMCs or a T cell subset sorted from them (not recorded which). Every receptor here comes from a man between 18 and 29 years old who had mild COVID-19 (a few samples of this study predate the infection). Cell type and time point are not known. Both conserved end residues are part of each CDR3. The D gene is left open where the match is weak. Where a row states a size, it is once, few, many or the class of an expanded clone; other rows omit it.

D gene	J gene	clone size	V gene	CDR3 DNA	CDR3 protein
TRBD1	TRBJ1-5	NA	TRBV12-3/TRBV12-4	TGTGCCAGCAGCCTTACAGGGGATGGTCAGCCCCAGCATTTT	CASSLTGDGQPQHF
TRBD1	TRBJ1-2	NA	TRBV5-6	TGTGCCAGCGCTCCCGGGGACAGCCTCTATGGCTACACCTTC	CASAPGDSLYGYTF
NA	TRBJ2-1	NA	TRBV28	TGTGCCAGCAGTTTCGACAGCAATGAGCAGTTCTTC	CASSFDSNEQFF
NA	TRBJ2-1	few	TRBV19	TGTGCCAGTAGGATTCCGGGACCCCTCTACAATGAGCAGTTCTTC	CASRIPGPLYNEQFF
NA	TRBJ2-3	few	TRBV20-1	TGCAGTGCTAGAGCCCGGGTCTTCCCTCGCACAGATACGCAGTATTTT	CSARARVFPRTDTQYF
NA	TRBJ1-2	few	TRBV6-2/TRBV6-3	TGTGCCAGCAGTTCCCCCGAAAGATACTATGGCTACACCTTC	CASSSPERYYGYTF
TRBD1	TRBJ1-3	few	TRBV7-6	TGTGCCAGCAGCCCAGGGGGGAGCTCTGGAAACACCATATATTTT	CASSPGGSSGNTIYF
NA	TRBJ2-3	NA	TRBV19	TGTGCCAGCGGGTTCGGGAACAAGCAGTATTTT	CASGFGNKQYF
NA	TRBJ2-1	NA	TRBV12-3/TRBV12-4	TGTGCCAGCAGTCCTATCTCCCGACAGCTCAACAATGAGCAGTTCTTC	CASSPISRQLNNEQFF
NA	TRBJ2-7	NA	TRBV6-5	TGTGCCAGCACGGACGGAAGCTCCTACGAGCAGTACTTC	CASTDGSSYEQYF
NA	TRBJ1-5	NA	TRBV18	TGTGCCAGCTCATGGGATGACGGGATCTATCAGCCCCAGCATTTT	CASSWDDGIYQPQHF
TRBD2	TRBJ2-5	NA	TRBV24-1	TGTGCCACCTCGGGGAGGGAAGCGGGTTTACAAGAGACCCAGTACTTC	CATSGREAGLQETQYF
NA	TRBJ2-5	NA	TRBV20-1	TGCAGTGCTTCCTCTCTCAGCGCCCGGGAGACCCAGTACTTC	CSASSLSARETQYF
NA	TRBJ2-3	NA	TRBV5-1	TGCGCCAGCAGCTCTAGGAGCGGGCTCGGGGCAGATACGCAGTATTTT	CASSSRSGLGADTQYF
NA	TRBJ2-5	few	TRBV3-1	TGTGCCAGCAGCCGGTCCGACCAAGAGACCCAGTACTTC	CASSRSDQETQYF
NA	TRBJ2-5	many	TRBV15	TGTGCCACCAGCAGAGAGGACAGAAAAGAGACCCAGTACTTC	CATSREDRKETQYF
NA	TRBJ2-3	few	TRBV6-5	TGTGCCAGCAGTTACGGACTCGGTACGCAGTATTTT	CASSYGLGTQYF
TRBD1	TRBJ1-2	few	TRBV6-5	TGTGCCAGCAGGAGAACAACAGGGGACTATGGCTACACCTTC	CASRRTTGDYGYTF
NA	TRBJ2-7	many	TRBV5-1	TGCGCCAGCAGCTTGCAGGGGGGCCCCTACGAGCAGTACTTC	CASSLQGGPYEQYF
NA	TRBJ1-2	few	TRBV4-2	TGTGCCAGCAGCCAAGGCGCGGGGTCCACCGGGTTTGCTGGCTACACCTTC	CASSQGAGSTGFAGYTF
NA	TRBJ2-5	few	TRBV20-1	TGCAGTGCTAGAGATTTCTACCAAGAGACCCAGTACTTC	CSARDFYQETQYF
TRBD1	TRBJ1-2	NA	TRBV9	TGTGCCAGCAGCGTAGTAGGAACGGGACAGGGTTCTGGCTACACCTTC	CASSVVGTGQGSGYTF
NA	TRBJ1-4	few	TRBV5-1	TGCGCCAGCAGCCTGGACAGCCGTAATGAAAAACTGTTTTTT	CASSLDSRNEKLFF
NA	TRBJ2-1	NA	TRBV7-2	TGTGCCAGCAGTCAAGACAGCATGATAGGGCAGTTCTTC	CASSQDSMIGQFF
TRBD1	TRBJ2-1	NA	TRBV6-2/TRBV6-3	TGTGCCAGCAGCCACGGCCTCTACAGGGGGCTTTATGGAGCGGTCCAGTTCTTC	CASSHGLYRGLYGAVQFF
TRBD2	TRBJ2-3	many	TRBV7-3	TGTGCCAGCAGCTTCGGGGGGGCGGATACGCAGTATTTT	CASSFGGADTQYF
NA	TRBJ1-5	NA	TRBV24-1	TGTGCCACCAGTACTGGGGTACCGGATCAGCCCCAGCATTTT	CATSTGVPDQPQHF
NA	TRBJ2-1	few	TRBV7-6	TGTGCCAGCAGCTTAGACCCTGGGGGCCTAAGTGAGCAGTTCTTC	CASSLDPGGLSEQFF
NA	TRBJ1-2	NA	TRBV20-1	TGCAGTGCGTGGACACTCAGGGAGGGCTACACCTTC	CSAWTLREGYTF